Shown below are 19 T cell receptor beta chains from a single sample sequenced in a study of blood T cell repertoires in COVID-19. Generated by immunoSEQ multiplex PCR, the TCRdb table keeps only in-frame clones and is missing some. In the table there are about 270,000 clones, roughly 85% of which are singletons. Sequencing was carried out using peripheral blood. Receptor source: a woman under 30 with acute or convalescent COVID-19.

This clone was picked up a small number of times. The rearrangement links TRBV7-3 to TRBJ2-1; 9 bases align to TRBD2. The junction had 9 bases not matched to a gene; V was cut back by 4 bases and J by 8 bases. The CDR3 is 15 amino acids. In germline, CDR1 is SGHTA, CDR2 FQGTGA. The CDR3 loop is CASSSNSGTSHEQFF. DNA of the CDR3: TGTGCCAGCAGCTCAAACTCCGGGACTAGCCATGAGCAGTTCTTC.

The chain employs TRBV5-5 and TRBJ2-5; D not resolved. Germline V lookup: CDR1 SGHKS, CDR2 YYEKEE (reference sequence). Trimming left V 3 bases short and J 2 bases short, with 14 bases between. This CDR3 has 15 residues. The CDR3 DNA sequence: TGTGCCAGCAGCTCCCCGCTAGAGATACAAGAGACCCAGTACTTC. Translating it yields CASSSPLEIQETQYF. Complete variable domain (other parts from reference TRBV5-5 and TRBJ2-5): DAGVTQSPTHLIKTRGQQVTLRCSPISGHKSVSWYQQVLGQGPQFIFQYYEKEERGRGNFPDRFSARQFPNYSSELNVNALLLGDSALYLCASSSPLEIQETQYFGPGTRLLVL.

This chain uses TRBV7-2 with TRBJ1-6; TRBD1 aligns across 7 bases. The CDR3 has 14 amino acids. V was clipped by 5 bases and J by 6 bases; unmatched bases: 4. The germline CDR1 and CDR2 sequences are SGHTA and FQGNSA. CDR3 coding DNA: TGTGCCAGCAGCCCGGGGGACAGTAATTCACCCCTCCACTTT. As protein: CASSPGDSNSPLHF.

The chain joins TRBV20-1 to TRBJ2-7; no definite D call. Germline CDR1 DFQATT, CDR2 SNEGSKA (reference sequence). The CDR3 is 10 amino acids. The V gene lost 3 bases and the J gene lost 5 bases, with 5 bases spanning the gap. Written as DNA, the CDR3 is TGCAGTGCTAGTCAGGACGAGCAGTACTTC. Protein product: CSASQDEQYF.

V and J are TRBV7-2 and TRBJ2-1; no definite D call. The germline V and J ends were trimmed by 1 base and 0 bases, with 10 bases remaining between them. The CDR3 is made up of 16 amino acids. Germline CDR1 reads SGHTA; CDR2 reads FQGNSA. CDR3 nucleotides: TGTGCCAGCAGCTTAGGGTCTTTGAGCTCCTACAATGAGCAGTTCTTC. Protein sequence: CASSLGSLSSYNEQFF.

The rearrangement joins TRBV6-5 to TRBJ2-1; 9 nucleotides align to TRBD1. In germline, CDR1 is MNHEY, CDR2 SVGAGI. This CDR3 contains 14 residues. The trim removed 7 bases at V and 6 bases at J, leaving 7 bases unmatched. CDR3 sequence (DNA): TGTGCCAGCACTCCGGGACAGGGTCGCAATGAGCAGTTCTTC. Encoded protein: CASTPGQGRNEQFF.

The chain combines TRBV27 with TRBJ2-5; 13 bases agree with TRBD2. The CDR3 sequence is 17 residues long. The germline V gene has CDR1 MNHEY and CDR2 SMNVEV (reference sequence). V was clipped by 2 bases and J by 4 bases; unmatched bases: 7. Here the CDR3 reads CASSLLGLAGVVETQYF. The DNA of the CDR3 is TGTGCCAGCAGTTTACTTGGACTAGCGGGAGTAGTAGAGACCCAGTACTTC.

This clone was seen once. The chain employs TRBV27 and TRBJ1-6; 7 nucleotides match TRBD1. Germline values: CDR1 MNHEY, CDR2 SMNVEV (reference sequence). The CDR3 runs 14 residues. V lost 6 bases to trimming and J lost 4 bases; unmatched junction nucleotides: 3. The CDR3 sequence is CASRGTAYNSPLHF. CDR3 nucleotides: TGTGCCAGCAGAGGGACAGCTTATAATTCACCCCTCCACTTT.

The rearrangement joins TRBV6-5 to TRBJ2-7; TRBD1 aligns across 9 bases. Germline V gene sequence: CDR1 MNHEY, CDR2 SVGAGI. The length of the CDR3 is 15 residues. The V segment lost 2 bases and the J segment 6 bases; nucleotides outside the gene matches: 8. CDR3 sequence reads: CASSYVDRGGLEQYF. CDR3 in DNA: TGTGCCAGCAGTTACGTGGACAGGGGAGGCCTCGAGCAGTACTTC.

This clone appeared a single time. The V call is TRBV10-3, the J call TRBJ2-5; TRBD2 aligns across 10 bases. V was clipped by 6 bases and J by 4 bases; unmatched bases: 2. This CDR3 is built from 13 residues. CDR1 ENHRY and CDR2 SYGVKD come from the germline V gene. The CDR3 protein is CAISPSGRETQYF. DNA of the CDR3: TGTGCCATCAGCCCTAGCGGGAGAGAGACCCAGTACTTC.

This clone was detected only once. The V call is TRBV5-1, the J call TRBJ2-3; 8 nucleotides agree with TRBD2. The CDR3 totals 15 residues. The V segment lost 4 bases and the J segment 5 bases; nucleotides outside the gene matches: 9. The germline gives CDR1 SGHRS, CDR2 YFSETQ. CDR3 bases: TGCGCCAGCAGCCGGACTAGCCGGTCCCAAGATACGCAGTATTTT. Encoded protein: CASSRTSRSQDTQYF.

The rearrangement links TRBV6-1 to TRBJ2-7; TRBD2 matches at 9 bases. Germline values: CDR1 MNHNS, CDR2 SASEGT. The CDR3 runs 14 residues. V dropped 3 bases and J dropped 4; count of bases not matched to a gene: 4. The CDR3 DNA reads as TGTGCCAGCAGTGAGGGGACTAGCTGGTACGAGCAGTACTTC. Protein: CASSEGTSWYEQYF.

This clone appeared a single time. This chain connects TRBV7-8 to TRBJ2-4, with 12 bases identical to TRBD1. J lost 2 bases, V lost 4 bases, and 3 bases had no gene match. The CDR3 has 16 residues. Germline V gene data show CDR1 as SGHVS and CDR2 as FQNEAQ. The CDR3 protein is CASSWGQGASKNIQYF. The CDR3 DNA follows: TGTGCCAGCAGCTGGGGACAGGGGGCTTCCAAAAACATTCAGTACTTC. Full variable domain (missing parts from reference TRBV7-8 and TRBJ2-4): GAGVSQSPRYKVAKRGQDVALRCDPISGHVSLFWYQQALGQGPEFLTYFQNEAQLDKSGLPSDRFFAERPEGSVSTLKIQRTQQEDSAVYLCASSWGQGASKNIQYFGAGTRLSVL.

The V call is TRBV5-6, the J call TRBJ1-2; tentatively, D is TRBD1 (5 bases). The CDR3 length is 12 residues. Germline-derived CDR1 and CDR2 are SGHDT and YYEEEE. V was shortened by 4 bases and J by 5 bases, with 9 bases between the two germline ends. The CDR3, as DNA: TGTGCCAGCAGCGTGACAGTATATGGCTACACCTTC. The encoded protein is CASSVTVYGYTF.

The chain couples TRBV5-1 to TRBJ2-3; the D gene is possibly TRBD2 (6 bases). The germline V gene has CDR1 SGHRS and CDR2 YFSETQ. The V gene lost 0 bases and the J gene lost 2 bases, with 7 bases spanning the gap. The length of the CDR3 is 14 residues. CDR3: CASSLAGVTDTQYF. CDR3 in DNA: TGCGCCAGCAGCTTGGCGGGGGTCACAGATACGCAGTATTTT.

This rearrangement joins TRBV7-8 to TRBJ2-1, with a weak D call TRBD2 (7 bases). V lost 6 bases to trimming and J lost 7 bases, with 19 bases between them. This CDR3 is built from 15 residues. Germline values: CDR1 SGHVS, CDR2 FQNEAQ. The DNA of the CDR3 is TGTGCCAGCAGGCCGCTAGCGGAGGGGGGAAATGAGCAGTTCTTC. This translates into CASRPLAEGGNEQFF.

The V and J genes are TRBV5-8 and TRBJ2-7; D unresolved. This CDR3 comprises 12 residues. V was trimmed by 1 base and J by 1 base, leaving 3 bases between them. In germline, CDR1 is SGHTS, CDR2 YDEGEE. The CDR3 coding sequence is TGTGCCAGCAGCTTGTATTCCTACGAGCAGTACTTC. Amino acid sequence: CASSLYSYEQYF.

V usage is TRBV28 and J usage is TRBJ2-5; 7 nucleotides match TRBD1. The germline V gene encodes CDR1 MDHEN and CDR2 SYDVKM. The V segment lost 6 bases and the J segment 1 base; nucleotides outside the gene matches: 5. The CDR3 consists of 14 residues. CDR3 sequence: CASSFNRGQETQYF. The CDR3 DNA sequence: TGTGCCAGCAGCTTTAACAGGGGCCAAGAGACCCAGTACTTC.

This clone was seen at least ten times. Other DNA sequences from this sample encode an identical CDR3 as well. The chain is built from TRBV2 and TRBJ2-5; 11 bases agree with TRBD2. The CDR3 runs to 16 residues. The V and J ends lost 4 bases and 0 bases, in that order; junction bases with no gene match: 4. Germline V CDR1 and CDR2: SNHLY, FYNNEI. The CDR3 loop is CASSGVTSGNQETQYF. Here the CDR3 DNA reads TGTGCCAGCAGTGGGGTGACTAGCGGGAACCAAGAGACCCAGTACTTC. Together with reference TRBV2 and TRBJ2-5, the CDR3 gives the full variable domain: EPEVTQTPSHQVTQMGQEVILRCVPISNHLYFYWYRQILGQKVEFLVSFYNNEISEKSEIFDDQFSVERPDGSNFTLKIRSTKLEDSAMYFCASSGVTSGNQETQYFGPGTRLLVL.